This T cell receptor beta chain was identified during a study of cytomegalovirus exposure and HLA in healthy donors. Across the study: Around 78 million unique TCR sequences came from HLA-typed donors in an early release. Clustering assigned around 77% of the approximately 400 genotyped donors to the Caucasian-associated ancestry cluster.

Regarding the study as a whole: Analysis was performed later, and it showed HLA-associated TCR beta chains to be more clonally expanded than equally common others.

Per the germline V gene, CDR1 is SGDLS and CDR2 is YYNGEE. CDR3 length: 16 residues. With 3 bases removed from V and 2 bases from J, the gap between germline ends came to 14 bases. In regard to this clone: Its antigen is unknown.

Amplification used 60 Vbeta primers and 13 Jbeta primers. Produced via immunoSEQ multiplex PCR; TCRdb's table is partial and in-frame only. The sample carries fewer than 200,000 clones, over 80% recorded once. The TCR originated in a male donor in good health and CMV-seronegative. Sequenced material: PBMCs. The chain links TRBV9 to TRBJ1-4; perhaps TRBD1 as D (5 bases). The CDR3 sequence is CASSAGGGGTNEKLFF. CDR3 bases: TGTGCCAGCAGCGCCGGGGGGGGTGGTACTAATGAAAAACTGTTTTTT.